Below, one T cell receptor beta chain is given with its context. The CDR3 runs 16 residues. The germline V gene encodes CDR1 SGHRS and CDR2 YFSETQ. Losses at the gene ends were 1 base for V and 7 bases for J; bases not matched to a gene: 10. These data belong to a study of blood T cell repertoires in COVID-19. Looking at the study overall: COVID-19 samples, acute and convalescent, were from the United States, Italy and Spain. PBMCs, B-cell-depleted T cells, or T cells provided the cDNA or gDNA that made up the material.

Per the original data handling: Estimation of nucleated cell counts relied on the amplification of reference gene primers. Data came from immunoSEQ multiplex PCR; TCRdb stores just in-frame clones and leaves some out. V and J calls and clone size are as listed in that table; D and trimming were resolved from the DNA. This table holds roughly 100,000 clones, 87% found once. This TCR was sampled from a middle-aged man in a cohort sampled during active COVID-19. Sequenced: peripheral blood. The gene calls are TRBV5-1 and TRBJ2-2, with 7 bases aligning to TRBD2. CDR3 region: CASSLNAQRGGGELFF. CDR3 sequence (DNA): TGCGCCAGCAGCTTGAATGCCCAGCGGGGTGGCGGGGAGCTGTTTTTT.